This T cell receptor (beta chain) was sequenced during a study of beta chain features in type 1 diabetes. Findings and caveats of the study: Patients' naive, central memory and regulatory TCRB repertoires appeared more alike than those of healthy donors.

This clone appeared a few times. Its antigen is not known. Since all of the isolated RNA was reverse transcribed, expressed TCRB transcripts were what got sequenced. Profiling relied on immunoSEQ multiplex PCR, and the TCRdb table lists in-frame clones only, not all of them. The sample lists about half a million clones; more than 9.5% were seen once. This receptor was taken from a woman aged 18-29 years in good health. The sample was naive CD4+ T cells from blood.

CDR3 in amino acids: CASTPLGLAADTQYF. The CDR3 DNA sequence: TGTGCCAGCACCCCCCTGGGACTAGCGGCCGATACGCAGTATTTT. The genes are TRBV2 and TRBJ2-3, with 11 bases aligning to TRBD2. The germline V gene encodes CDR1 SNHLY and CDR2 FYNNEI. The CDR3 totals 15 residues. Unmatched junction bases numbered 9, after V lost 7 bases and J lost 6 bases.